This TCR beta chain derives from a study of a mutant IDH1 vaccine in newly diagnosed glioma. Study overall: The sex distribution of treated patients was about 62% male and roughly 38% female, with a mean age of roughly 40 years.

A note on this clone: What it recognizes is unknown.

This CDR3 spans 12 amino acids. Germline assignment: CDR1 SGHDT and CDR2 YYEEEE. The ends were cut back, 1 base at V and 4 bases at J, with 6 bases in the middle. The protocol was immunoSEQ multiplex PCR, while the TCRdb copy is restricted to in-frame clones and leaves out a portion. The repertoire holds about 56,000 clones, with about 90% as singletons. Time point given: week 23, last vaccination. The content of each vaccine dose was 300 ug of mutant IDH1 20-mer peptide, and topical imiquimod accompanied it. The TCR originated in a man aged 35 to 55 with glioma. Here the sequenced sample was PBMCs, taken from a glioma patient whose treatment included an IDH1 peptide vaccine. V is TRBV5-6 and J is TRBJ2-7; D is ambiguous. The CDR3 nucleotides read TGTGCCAGCAGCTTGAGGTTGTACGAGCAGTACTTC. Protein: CASSLRLYEQYF.